Listed here are 7 T cell receptor beta chains from one sample, sequenced in a study of human T cells and chemical hapten exposure. Time point of the sample: patch test 2, 6 weeks after DPC sensitization. Treatment defined: therapeutic diphenylcyclopropenone sensitization with weekly scalp DPC. TCRdb reprocessed the RACE reads with MiXCR, giving one entry per CDR3 protein. The sample carries approximately 100,000 distinct CDR3 sequences, more than 7% recorded once. Here the sequenced sample was whole blood, taken in connection with sensitization to the hapten diphenylcyclopropenone (DPC). The source is a woman aged 40 to 50 with alopecia areata. Some clones in this sample may be carry-over from other donors' samples.

The chain recombines TRBV20-1 with TRBJ1-5; TRBD1 is a possible D gene (5 bases). The CDR3 extends over 13 amino acids. Trimming removed 1 base at V and 10 bases at J, with 14 bases between. Germline V lookup: CDR1 DFQATT, CDR2 SNEGSKA (reference sequence). The CDR3 sequence is CSARVGRVKPQHF. The CDR3 bases are TGCAGTGCTAGAGTGGGCAGGGTTAAACCCCAGCATTTT.

This clonotype has just a few counts. The V and J genes are TRBV5-1 and TRBJ2-7; TRBD1 agrees at 9 bases. Germline V gives CDR1 SGHRS, CDR2 YFSETQ. The CDR3 is 14 residues long. J was trimmed by 7 bases and V by 2 bases; bases with no gene match: 7. In nucleotides, the CDR3 is TGCGCCAGCAGCTTCGAACAGGGGGCGGAGGAGCAGTACTTC. Its protein product is CASSFEQGAEEQYF.

The V gene is TRBV2, the J gene TRBJ2-1; the match to TRBD2 covers 15 bases. The CDR3 sequence is 20 residues long. The V gene's germline CDR1 is SNHLY and CDR2 FYNNEI. V lost 8 bases and J lost 4; bases outside the gene matches: 18. CDR3 protein: CASSTSGLAGGKDQYNEQFF. In nucleotides, the CDR3 is TGTGCCAGCTCAACTTCGGGACTAGCGGGGGGAAAAGACCAGTACAATGAGCAGTTCTTC.

Only a few counts were recorded for this clonotype. The chain is built from TRBV20-1 and TRBJ1-6, with a weak D call TRBD1 (5 bases). The ends were cut back, 4 bases at V and 7 bases at J, with 11 bases in the middle. The CDR3 has 13 residues. Per the germline V gene, CDR1 is DFQATT and CDR2 is SNEGSKA (reference sequence). CDR3 DNA: TGCAGTGCTAACCGGGACGTAAATTCACCCCTCCACTTT. Protein product: CSANRDVNSPLHF.

As regards this clonotype: Since a much larger clone is just one base distant, this may be a read error. V is TRBV27 and J is TRBJ1-1; the D is unclear. Germline V CDR1 and CDR2: MNHEY, SMNVEV (reference sequence). This CDR3 is 13 amino acids long. The CDR3 DNA reads TGTGCCAGCAGTTTTGTAATGAACTCTGAAGCTTTCTTT. Translated: CASSFVMNSEAFF.

This clonotype appeared many times. The chain recombines TRBV4-3 with TRBJ2-7; the D gene is possibly TRBD2 (6 bases). This CDR3 is 15 amino acids long. Germline V gene lookup returns CDR1 LGHNA and CDR2 YSLEER. V was shortened by 1 base and J by 5 bases, with 15 bases between the two germline ends. In DNA form, the CDR3 reads TGCGCCAGCAGCCAAGCTCGGGGGATCGGTGACGAGCAGTACTTC. Encoded protein: CASSQARGIGDEQYF.

The chain couples TRBV11-1 to TRBJ2-3; 7 nucleotides line up with TRBD2. CDR3 length: 14 amino acids. V was clipped by 5 bases and J by 6 bases; unmatched bases: 8. CDR1 SGHAT and CDR2 FQDESV come from the germline V gene (reference sequence). The CDR3 spells CASSTPWDYDTQYF. CDR3 nucleotides: TGTGCCAGCAGCACCCCCTGGGACTACGATACGCAGTATTTT.